This T cell receptor (beta chain) was recorded in a study of blood T cell repertoires in COVID-19 (TCRdb year 2020). About the investigation overall: Collaborator samples came from the United States, Italy and Spain and covered acute and convalescent phases of COVID-19. The material from the prospective study consisted of cDNA or gDNA derived from T cells, B-cell-depleted T cells, or PBMCs. Subjects who had been exposed to COVID-19, were actively infected with it, or had recovered from it provided the deeply sampled blood TCRbeta repertoires that made up the dataset. A freely available public database, intended as a resource for researchers studying the immune response to SARS-CoV-2, is where the repertoires were released. The samples were drawn from two sources: the first 160 participants of the ongoing ImmuneRACE study, and approximately 1,300 subjects contributed by 6 global collaborators. Sample metadata almost always included a de-identified subject ID, COVID-19 status, age in years and sex. Where available, HLA class I and class II types were obtained from metadata supplied by the sample provider rather than from assay-based typing. Overall study results and their limits: The amount of clinical and demographic metadata varied by source and participant and was provided uncurated.

The CDR3 runs 16 residues from the cysteine to the phenylalanine. The only DNA kept is the CDR3, 48 bases in frame from the first base. The germline V gene supplies CDR1 ENHRY and CDR2 SYGVKD. The junction shows trimming of 2 bases on V and 1 base on J, plus 11 bases between the germline ends. As concerns this clone: The target of this receptor is not known. One base away there is no much larger clone; base qualities are not given.

TCRbeta CDR3 regions were amplified from genomic DNA by means of the immunoSEQ Assay, a bias-controlled multiplex PCR. Per the source publication's procedure: The number of nucleated cells in each sample was estimated by amplification of reference gene primers within the assay. Sequence reads were collapsed and filtered to measure the absolute abundance of every unique TCRbeta CDR3 rearrangement. For each sample, productive Simpson clonality was calculated by taking the square root of Simpson's diversity index across productive rearrangements. In its TCRdb copy, this immuneACCESS table keeps in-frame sequences only and misses some clones. Where compared with another copy, unresolved V genes explain less than half of these, and the others have no known cause. V and J calls and clone size follow that table, whereas D and trimming were derived from the DNA. For this sample there are over 110,000 clones; around 88% appear just once. The ten largest clones capture 28% of the sample.

Collaborating institutions collected whole blood in K2EDTA tubes following their own protocols. For TCRbeta analysis, collaborators shipped samples in one of three forms: frozen whole blood, isolated PBMCs, or DNA extracted from either of those sample types. Material: peripheral blood. This receptor was obtained from a human donor in a cohort sampled during active COVID-19. This sequence uses TRBV10-3 and TRBJ2-2, and TRBD2 may be the D gene, going by 5 matching bases. Read as DNA, the sequence is TGTGCCATCAGTGAGAGCCTAGCCCAGAACACCGGGGAGCTGTTTTTT. The translation is CAISESLAQNTGELFF.